This T cell receptor beta chain stems from a study of blood T cell repertoires in COVID-19 (dated by TCRdb to about 2020). For the study in its entirety: Samples covering the acute and convalescent phases of COVID-19 were provided by collaborators in the United States, Italy and Spain. The prospective study material was composed of cDNA or gDNA derived from T cells, B-cell-depleted T cells, or PBMCs. Sample metadata almost always included a de-identified subject ID, COVID-19 status, age in years and sex. HLA class I and class II types, where available, came from metadata supplied by the sample provider rather than from assay-based typing. The repertoires were released in a freely available public database meant as a resource for research on the immune response to SARS-CoV-2. Subjects who had been exposed to COVID-19, were actively infected with it, or had recovered from it provided the deeply sampled blood TCRbeta repertoires that made up the dataset. Samples came from the ongoing ImmuneRACE study (first 160 participants) plus 1,254 subjects from 6 global collaborators. General study outcomes and caveats: Clinical and demographic metadata were provided uncurated, with the amount varying by source and participant.

In Seattle, one collaborating source enrolled patients while the infection was active and tracked those patients longitudinally over the course of disease. Whole blood was collected in K2EDTA tubes by collaborating institutions according to the institutions' own protocols. For TCRbeta analysis, collaborators shipped samples in one of three forms: frozen whole blood, isolated PBMCs, or DNA extracted from either of those sample types. Points on this clone: This clone's antigen is unknown. Base qualities are not provided; no much larger clone lies one nucleotide away.

TCRbeta CDR3 regions were amplified from genomic DNA by means of the immunoSEQ Assay, a bias-controlled multiplex PCR. The original methods were these. The number of nucleated cells in each sample was estimated from the amplification of reference gene primers within the assay. To quantify the absolute abundance of each unique TCRbeta CDR3 rearrangement, sequence reads were collapsed and filtered. Productive Simpson clonality was computed per sample as the square root of Simpson's diversity index over productive rearrangements. TCRdb stores this immuneACCESS table with in-frame sequences only. Part of the clones is absent; in the studies checked, under half of the shortfall reflects unresolved V genes, and no reason is known for the rest. The V and J calls and clone size are taken from that table; D and trimming were inferred from the DNA. The sample table holds fewer than 200,000 clones, of which 70% to 90% were seen once. Of the sample, under 3.5% is held by the ten largest clones.

The germline V end is reduced by 5 bases and the J end by 8 bases; junction bases left unmatched: 18. Taken from the germline V gene, the CDR1 and CDR2 loops are SGHAT and FQNNGV. The CDR3 goes from the cysteine to the phenylalanine over 18 residues. Only the CDR3 DNA stays, 54 bases, in frame from base 1. The material sequenced was peripheral blood. This chain joins TRBV11-2 to TRBJ2-2, with 9 junctional bases fitting TRBD2. This receptor was obtained from a woman older than 75 with COVID-19, enrolled during active disease. DNA sequence: TGTGCCAGCAGCATCGGCACCCCTGGCGGGGGGGCTTGGGGGGAGCTGTTTTTT. This encodes CASSIGTPGGGAWGELFF.